These 23 T cell receptor beta chains originate from one sample sequenced in a study of radiotherapy plus CTLA-4 blockade in lung cancer. Libraries were prepared by immunoSEQ multiplex PCR; TCRdb keeps only in-frame clonotypes and omits some of them. Among roughly 80,000 clones listed, approximately 73% were seen once. Here the sequenced sample was peripheral blood, taken from a patient treated with radiotherapy plus ipilimumab. The origin of the receptors is a human donor with non-small cell lung cancer whose response to radiotherapy plus ipilimumab could not be evaluated.

The rearrangement uses TRBV29-1 and TRBJ2-7, with 10 bases aligning to TRBD1. Germline V gene lookup returns CDR1 SQVTM and CDR2 ANQGSEA. Trimming removed 6 bases from V and 5 bases from J; junction bases left unmatched: 4. CDR3 length: 12 residues. The CDR3 loop reads CSVGQGSHEQYF. As DNA, the CDR3 is TGCAGCGTGGGACAGGGGAGCCACGAGCAGTACTTC.

The gene calls are TRBV6-5 and TRBJ1-1; perhaps TRBD1 as D (6 bases). The CDR3 extends over 12 amino acids. The V and J ends lost 4 bases and 10 bases respectively, with 13 bases between them. CDR1 is MNHEY, CDR2 SVGAGI, per germline. Here the CDR3 DNA reads TGTGCCAGCAGTTCCCGTGAAGGGGGAGCTTTCTTT. This encodes CASSSREGGAFF.

The chain joins TRBV5-1 to TRBJ1-5; D might be TRBD1 (5 bases). V was cut by 3 bases and J by 4 bases, with 8 bases left in between. There are 13 residues in the CDR3. Looked up from germline, CDR1 is SGHRS and CDR2 is YFSETQ. CDR3 DNA: TGCGCCAGCAGCTCGGACATTAATCAGCCCCAGCATTTT. Residues: CASSSDINQPQHF.

This sequence joins TRBV11-2 and TRBJ1-2; D might be TRBD1 (5 bases). The CDR3 is made up of 15 amino acids. Germline assignment: CDR1 SGHAT and CDR2 FQNNGV. V was clipped by 2 bases and J by 8 bases, with 18 bases between them. The CDR3 protein is CASSLLGRARGGYTF. The CDR3 DNA sequence: TGTGCCAGCAGCTTATTGGGACGGGCGCGGGGAGGCTACACCTTC.

This clone came up a few times. The chain links TRBV27 to TRBJ1-5; 7 bases are a match to TRBD1. The J segment lost 2 bases and the V segment lost 6 bases, leaving 13 bases of the junction unmatched. The V gene's germline CDR1 is MNHEY and CDR2 SMNVEV (reference sequence). The length of the CDR3 is 17 residues. The CDR3: CASRTQGYAAGNQPQHF. The CDR3 DNA is TGTGCCAGCAGAACACAGGGGTACGCTGCGGGCAATCAGCCCCAGCATTTT.

The chain combines TRBV4-1 with TRBJ1-3; D remains unclear. The germline gives CDR1 MGHRA, CDR2 YSYEKL. The CDR3 has 16 amino acids. V gave up 0 bases and J gave up 0 bases, with 9 bases separating them. CDR3 nucleotide sequence: TGCGCCAGCAGCCAAGACCTCTGGAGCTCTGGAAACACCATATATTTT. The encoded protein is CASSQDLWSSGNTIYF.

The CDR3 DNA is TGTGCCTGGAGTAAACAGGGGGCGGACACTGAAGCTTTCTTT. This sequence encodes CAWSKQGADTEAFF. The genes are TRBV30 and TRBJ1-1; 9 nucleotides align to TRBD1. V was pared by 2 bases and J by 3 bases, with 4 bases of the junction left unmatched. This CDR3 has 14 residues. Germline V gene data show CDR1 as GTSNPN and CDR2 as SVGIG (reference sequence).

This chain's CDR3 is CASSLSDRAYGYTF. The DNA for the CDR3 is TGTGCCAGCAGCTTAAGCGACAGGGCCTATGGCTACACCTTC. The chain joins TRBV5-6 to TRBJ1-2, with TRBD1 matching over 7 bases. Germline assignment: CDR1 SGHDT and CDR2 YYEEEE. The V and J ends lost 2 bases and 4 bases, in that order; junction bases with no gene match: 5. CDR3 size: 14 residues.

This clone was recorded a few times. This chain connects TRBV11-2 to TRBJ1-4; no definite D call. Germline V gene sequence: CDR1 SGHAT, CDR2 FQNNGV. Trimming removed 3 bases at V and 7 bases at J, with 12 bases between. The CDR3 extends over 14 amino acids. The CDR3 sequence is CASSFGGQSEKLFF. DNA for the CDR3: TGTGCCAGCAGCTTTGGAGGGCAGAGTGAAAAACTGTTTTTT.

This chain joins TRBV6-1 and TRBJ1-5, with D perhaps TRBD1 (6 bases). V lost 5 bases to trimming and J lost 7 bases, with 12 bases between them. This CDR3 spans 13 amino acids. CDR1 is MNHNS, CDR2 SASEGT, per germline. The CDR3: CASSTGKEQPQHF. The CDR3 nucleotides read TGTGCCAGCAGTACAGGGAAGGAACAGCCCCAGCATTTT.

The rearrangement joins TRBV5-6 to TRBJ2-7, with D possibly being TRBD1 (5 bases). V gave up 6 bases and J gave up 0 bases, with 10 bases separating them. CDR3 length: 13 amino acids. From germline, CDR1 is SGHDT and CDR2 YYEEEE. The CDR3, as DNA: TGTGCCAGCACCTCGACAGTCTCCTACGAGCAGTACTTC. Its protein product is CASTSTVSYEQYF.

A word on this clone: Other nucleotide sequences in the sample specify the same CDR3. The chain recombines TRBV19 with TRBJ2-7; TRBD1 matches at 7 bases. Germline lookup yields CDR1 LNHDA and CDR2 SQIVND (reference sequence). Germline trimming cut 6 bases from V and 3 bases from J; bases unmatched to any gene: 8. This CDR3 is 14 amino acids long. CDR3 amino acids: CASSYQRQGYEQYF. For the CDR3, the DNA is TGTGCCAGTAGCTACCAAAGACAGGGCTACGAGCAGTACTTC.

The genes are TRBV6-1 and TRBJ1-1, with TRBD1 as a possible D gene (5 bases). CDR1 and CDR2 (germline): MNHNS, SASEGT. This CDR3 has 14 amino acids. With 0 bases removed from V and 2 bases from J, the gap between germline ends came to 7 bases. CDR3 DNA sequence: TGTGCCAGCAGTGAAGCCTGGGGCAACACTGAAGCTTTCTTT. It encodes CASSEAWGNTEAFF.

As to this clone: Germline and junction disagree at one end, which may indicate a read error. V is TRBV9 and J is TRBJ2-1; 8 bases line up with TRBD2. The V gene's germline CDR1 is SGDLS and CDR2 YYNGEE. The CDR3 is made up of 15 amino acids. This CDR3 is CASGLGGGSHNEQFF. In nucleotides, the CDR3 is TGTGCCAGCGGCCTCGGGGGGGGCTCCCACAATGAGCAGTTCTTC. The full variable domain, in which reference TRBV9 and TRBJ2-1 provide the parts outside the CDR3, is DSGVTQTPKHLITATGQRVTLRCSPRSGDLSVYWYQQSLDQGLQFLIQYYNGEERAKGNILERFSAQQFPDLHSELNLSSLELGDSALYFCASGLGGGSHNEQFFGPGTRLTVL.

The chain uses TRBV5-1 and TRBJ2-2, with 10 bases fitting TRBD1. V shed 4 bases, J shed 2 bases, and the junction held 5 bases outside the gene matches. The CDR3 extends over 16 amino acids. Germline CDR1 and CDR2: SGHRS and YFSETQ. The CDR3 loop reads CASSPRDRGNTGELFF. CDR3 in DNA: TGCGCCAGCAGCCCCCGGGACAGGGGAAACACCGGGGAGCTGTTTTTT.

The rearrangement joins TRBV27 to TRBJ2-1; 8 nucleotides align to TRBD2. Germline CDR1 MNHEY, CDR2 SMNVEV (reference sequence). The CDR3 spans 15 residues. Losses at the gene ends were 6 bases for V and 4 bases for J; bases not matched to a gene: 8. The CDR3 spells CASRRAGGPYNEQFF. The CDR3 DNA reads as TGTGCCAGCAGGAGGGCGGGGGGTCCGTACAATGAGCAGTTCTTC.

This chain links TRBV4-1 with TRBJ1-2; D remains unclear. V was clipped by 4 bases and J by 4 bases, with 10 bases between them. This CDR3 region has 13 residues. The V gene's germline CDR1 is MGHRA and CDR2 YSYEKL. Here the CDR3 reads CASSPAATYGYTF. The CDR3 DNA sequence: TGCGCCAGCAGCCCCGCGGCAACCTATGGCTACACCTTC.

The CDR3 sequence is CASSAGLDNSPLHF. The CDR3 DNA reads as TGTGCCAGCAGCGCCGGACTGGATAATTCACCCCTCCACTTT. The chain has TRBV9 and TRBJ1-6; D call uncertain. Trimming cost V 3 bases and J 5 bases, with 9 bases left between them. The CDR3 contains 14 residues. CDR1 and CDR2 (germline): SGDLS, YYNGEE.

The chain joins TRBV15 to TRBJ2-7, with 8 bases that match TRBD2. The CDR3 sequence is 16 residues long. Germline V gene lookup returns CDR1 LNHNV and CDR2 YYDKDF (reference sequence). The J segment lost 5 bases and the V segment lost 8 bases, leaving 17 bases of the junction unmatched. The CDR3 nucleotides read TGTGCCACCGGCGGGGGTATGGCGGGGGGCAATGACGAGCAGTACTTC. The encoded protein is CATGGGMAGGNDEQYF.

The chain couples TRBV6-5 to TRBJ2-3; 8 bases line up with TRBD2. The CDR3 spans 13 residues. J lost 4 bases, V lost 6 bases, and 3 bases had no gene match. Germline V gene sequence: CDR1 MNHEY, CDR2 SVGAGI. CDR3 nucleotides: TGTGCCAGCAGGCGGGAGGTTGCAGATACGCAGTATTTT. This encodes CASRREVADTQYF.

V and J are TRBV23-1 and TRBJ2-6; tentative D call: TRBD1 (5 bases). TRBV23-1 qualifies as an ORF whose function is uncertain. The CDR3 spans 15 residues. The V gene lost 2 bases and the J gene lost 4 bases, with 9 bases spanning the gap. DNA of the CDR3: TGCGCCAGCAGTCAACCCAGGGTGGGGGCCAACGTCCTGACTTTC. Translation gives CASSQPRVGANVLTF.

This sequence joins TRBV4-3 and TRBJ2-7; 9 nucleotides align to TRBD1. V lost 2 bases to trimming and J lost 3 bases; unmatched junction nucleotides: 8. Germline V gene data show CDR1 as LGHNA and CDR2 as YSLEER. This CDR3 is built from 16 residues. CDR3 in DNA: TGCGCCAGCAGCCAATTCACAGGGGGCGGTCTCTACGAGCAGTACTTC. This sequence encodes CASSQFTGGGLYEQYF.

The V call is TRBV4-1, the J call TRBJ2-5; possible D gene TRBD1, 7 bases. Deletions cut 0 bases from V and 4 bases from J, with 12 bases between. This CDR3 has 15 residues. Germline V lookup: CDR1 MGHRA, CDR2 YSYEKL. CDR3 residues: CASSQDRGDAETQYF. The CDR3 DNA is TGCGCCAGCAGCCAAGACAGGGGGGACGCAGAGACCCAGTACTTC.